This TCR beta chain was captured in a study of tissue T cells after allogeneic stem cell transplantation. Points from the study as a whole: Anatomically similar tissues had similar TCR repertoires within each patient. Limitations included a small, clinically heterogeneous cohort and limited sampling depth. Motif-based clustering found tissue-specific repertoire signatures shared across patients, though few clones were shared.

About this clone: Antigen unknown.

Adult allogeneic hematopoietic cell transplant recipients with steroid-refractory graft-versus-host disease were prospectively enrolled for research autopsy. Profiling relied on immunoSEQ multiplex PCR, and the TCRdb table lists in-frame clones only, not all of them. The sample has over a thousand clones; around 66% are singletons. The V end lost 2 bases, the J end lost 1 base, and 4 bases lay between the germline ends. There are 13 residues in the CDR3. CDR1 and CDR2 (germline): KGHSH, LQKENI. The material was bone marrow, obtained at autopsy. The receptor was derived from a male patient aged 60 or over with steroid-refractory graft-versus-host disease after an allogeneic stem cell transplant. Some T cells may have come from the graft donor. V and J are TRBV18 and TRBJ2-3; D is uncertain. As DNA, the CDR3 is TGTGCCAGCTCACCAGCAGGCACAGATACGCAGTATTTT. Amino acids: CASSPAGTDTQYF.